This T cell receptor beta chain was recovered during a study of T cells in Graves' hyperthyroidism and ophthalmopathy. General study results and limits: The majority of expanded thyroid clonotypes above 0.001 also appeared in blood.

Together with thyroid ultrasound, orbital computed tomography, serum thyroxine and TRAb, clinical symptoms were used for diagnoses. The CDR3 covers 14 residues. Germline CDR1 reads SGHTA; CDR2 reads FQGNSA. Between the trimmed V and J ends, which lost 7 bases and 0 bases, there was a span of 13 bases. On this clonotype: The antigen is undetermined.

The TCR beta CDR3 regions underwent amplification using RNA transcripts as the source. TCR CDR3 regions were first amplified by RT-PCR with HTBI primers. TCRdb ran MiXCR on the multiplex PCR reads and lists one entry per CDR3 protein. The table has about 560,000 distinct CDR3 sequences, roughly 46% seen once. The rearrangement links TRBV7-2 to TRBJ2-7; D is perhaps TRBD2 (6 bases). The TCR comes from a woman younger than 30 with Graves' hyperthyroidism. Input material: peripheral blood or thyroid tissue (not recorded which). The CDR3 loop is CASTPPGSSYEQYF. Here the CDR3 DNA reads TGTGCCAGCACCCCTCCCGGGAGCTCCTACGAGCAGTACTTC.